The table lists the clone carrying this T cell receptor beta chain with a count of one. The data stem from a study of T cell responses to AZD1222 COVID-19 vaccine. Clones were sequenced by immunoSEQ multiplex PCR, and TCRdb holds only the in-frame ones, with some missing. The sample includes 70,000 to 90,000 clones, roughly 88% of them seen just once. V trimming: 6 bases; J trimming: 7 bases; junction bases outside the gene matches: 6. The length of the CDR3 is 13 residues. The V call is TRBV12-3 or TRBV12-4, the J call TRBJ1-5; TRBD1 agrees at 7 bases. Sequencing used peripheral blood, obtained 28 days after the second AZD1222 dose. This clonotype was sampled from an adult who received the AZD1222 COVID-19 vaccine. Written as DNA, the CDR3 is TGTGCCAGCAGCACAGGGGAGGTACAGCCCCAGCATTTT. Amino acid sequence: CASSTGEVQPQHF.